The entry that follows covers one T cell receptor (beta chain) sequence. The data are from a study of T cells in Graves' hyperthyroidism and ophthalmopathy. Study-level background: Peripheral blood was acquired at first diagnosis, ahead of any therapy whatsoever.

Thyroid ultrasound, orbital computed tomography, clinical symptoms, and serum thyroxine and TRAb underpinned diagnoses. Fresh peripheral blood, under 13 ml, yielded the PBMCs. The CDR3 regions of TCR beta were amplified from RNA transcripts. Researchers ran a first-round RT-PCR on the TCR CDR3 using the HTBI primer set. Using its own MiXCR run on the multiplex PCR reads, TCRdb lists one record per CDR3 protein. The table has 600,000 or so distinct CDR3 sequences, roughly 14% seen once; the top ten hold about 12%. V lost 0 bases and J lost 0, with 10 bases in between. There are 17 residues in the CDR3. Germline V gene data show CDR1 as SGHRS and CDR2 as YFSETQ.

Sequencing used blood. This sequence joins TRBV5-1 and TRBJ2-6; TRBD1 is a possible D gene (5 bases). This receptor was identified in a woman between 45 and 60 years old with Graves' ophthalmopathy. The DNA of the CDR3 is TGCGCCAGCAGCTTGGGCCACAGGAACTCTGGGGCCAACGTCCTGACTTTC. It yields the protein CASSLGHRNSGANVLTF. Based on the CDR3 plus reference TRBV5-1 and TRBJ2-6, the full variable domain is KAGVTQTPRYLIKTRGQQVTLSCSPISGHRSVSWYQQTPGQGLQFLFEYFSETQRNKGNFPGRFSGRQFSNSRSEMNVSTLELGDSALYLCASSLGHRNSGANVLTFGAGSRLTVL.